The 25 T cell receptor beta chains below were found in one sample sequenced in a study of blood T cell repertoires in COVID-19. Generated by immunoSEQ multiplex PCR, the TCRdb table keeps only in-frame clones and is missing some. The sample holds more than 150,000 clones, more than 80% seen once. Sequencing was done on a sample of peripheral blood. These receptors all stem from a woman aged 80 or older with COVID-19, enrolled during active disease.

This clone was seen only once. The CDR3 is CASSSDRGHTGELFF. The CDR3 nucleotides read TGTGCCAGCAGTTCGGACAGGGGACACACCGGGGAGCTGTTTTTT. The chain is built from TRBV6-6 and TRBJ2-2; 9 bases fit TRBD1. Losses at the gene ends were 4 bases for V and 3 bases for J; bases not matched to a gene: 3. This CDR3 has 15 residues. Germline lookup yields CDR1 MNHNY and CDR2 SVGAGI (reference sequence).

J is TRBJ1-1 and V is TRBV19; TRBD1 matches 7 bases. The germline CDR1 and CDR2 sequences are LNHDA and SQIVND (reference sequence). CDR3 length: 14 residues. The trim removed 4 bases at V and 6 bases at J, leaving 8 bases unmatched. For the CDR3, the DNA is TGTGCCAGTAGTAAACACAGGGGCCCACCTGAAGCTTTCTTT. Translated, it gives CASSKHRGPPEAFF.

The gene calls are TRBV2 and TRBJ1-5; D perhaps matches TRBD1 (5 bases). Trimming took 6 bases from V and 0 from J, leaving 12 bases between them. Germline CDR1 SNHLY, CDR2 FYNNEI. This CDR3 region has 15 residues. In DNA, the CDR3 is TGTGCCAGCAGAGGGGAGGAGCCTAGCAATCAGCCCCAGCATTTT. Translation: CASRGEEPSNQPQHF.

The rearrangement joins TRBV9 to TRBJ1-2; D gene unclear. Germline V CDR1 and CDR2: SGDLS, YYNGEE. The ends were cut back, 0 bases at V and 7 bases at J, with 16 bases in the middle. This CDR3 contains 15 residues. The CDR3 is CASSVESGRLIGYTF. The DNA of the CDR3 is TGTGCCAGCAGCGTAGAGAGCGGCCGACTAATTGGCTACACCTTC.

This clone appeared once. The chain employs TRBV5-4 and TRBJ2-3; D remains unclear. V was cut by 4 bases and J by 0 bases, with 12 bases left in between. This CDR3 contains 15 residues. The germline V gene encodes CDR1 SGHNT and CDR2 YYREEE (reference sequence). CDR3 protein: CASSLSATSTDTQYF. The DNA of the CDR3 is TGTGCCAGCAGCCTAAGCGCTACTAGCACAGATACGCAGTATTTT.

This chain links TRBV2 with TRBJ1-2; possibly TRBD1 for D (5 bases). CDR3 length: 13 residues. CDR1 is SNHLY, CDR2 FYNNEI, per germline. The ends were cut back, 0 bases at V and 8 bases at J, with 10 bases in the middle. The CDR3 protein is CASSEAGAFGYTF. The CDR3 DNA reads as TGTGCCAGCAGTGAAGCAGGGGCCTTCGGCTACACCTTC.

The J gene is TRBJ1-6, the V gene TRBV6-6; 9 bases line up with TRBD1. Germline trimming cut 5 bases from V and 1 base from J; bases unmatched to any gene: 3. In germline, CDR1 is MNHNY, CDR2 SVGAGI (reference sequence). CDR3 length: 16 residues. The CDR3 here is CASSNGQGSYNSPLHF. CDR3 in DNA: TGTGCCAGCAGTAACGGACAGGGGTCCTATAATTCACCCCTCCACTTT.

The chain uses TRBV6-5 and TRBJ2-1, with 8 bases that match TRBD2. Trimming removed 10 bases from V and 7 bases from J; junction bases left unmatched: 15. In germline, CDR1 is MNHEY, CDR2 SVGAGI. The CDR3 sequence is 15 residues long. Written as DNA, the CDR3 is TGTGCCATCCTTAGCGGGAACAATGTCGGGAATGAGCAGTTCTTC. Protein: CAILSGNNVGNEQFF.

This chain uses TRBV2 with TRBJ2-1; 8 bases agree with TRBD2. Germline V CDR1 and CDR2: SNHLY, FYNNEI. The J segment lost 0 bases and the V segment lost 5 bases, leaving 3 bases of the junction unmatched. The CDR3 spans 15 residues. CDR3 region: CASSPGTSSYNEQFF. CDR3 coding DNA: TGTGCCAGCAGTCCCGGGACTAGCTCCTACAATGAGCAGTTCTTC. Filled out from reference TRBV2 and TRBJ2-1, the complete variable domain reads EPEVTQTPSHQVTQMGQEVILRCVPISNHLYFYWYRQILGQKVEFLVSFYNNEISEKSEIFDDQFSVERPDGSNFTLKIRSTKLEDSAMYFCASSPGTSSYNEQFFGPGTRLTVL.

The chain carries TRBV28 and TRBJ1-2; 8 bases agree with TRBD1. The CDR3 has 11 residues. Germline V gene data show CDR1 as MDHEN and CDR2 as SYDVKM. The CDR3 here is CASTGDRGYTF. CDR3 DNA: TGTGCTTCGACAGGGGATCGCGGCTACACCTTC.

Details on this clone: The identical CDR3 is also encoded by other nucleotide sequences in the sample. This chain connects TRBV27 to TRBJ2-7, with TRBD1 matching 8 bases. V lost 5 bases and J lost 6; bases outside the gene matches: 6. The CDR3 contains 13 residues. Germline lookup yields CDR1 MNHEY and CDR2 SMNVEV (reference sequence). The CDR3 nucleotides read TGTGCCAGCAGTAGAGGACAGGGTGGCGAGCAGTACTTC. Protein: CASSRGQGGEQYF.

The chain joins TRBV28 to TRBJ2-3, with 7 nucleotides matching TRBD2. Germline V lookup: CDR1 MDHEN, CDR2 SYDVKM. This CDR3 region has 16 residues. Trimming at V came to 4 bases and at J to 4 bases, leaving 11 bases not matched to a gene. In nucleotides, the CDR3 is TGTGCCAGCAGTTCCCCTGGAGCGGGATCCCCAGATACGCAGTATTTT. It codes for CASSSPGAGSPDTQYF.

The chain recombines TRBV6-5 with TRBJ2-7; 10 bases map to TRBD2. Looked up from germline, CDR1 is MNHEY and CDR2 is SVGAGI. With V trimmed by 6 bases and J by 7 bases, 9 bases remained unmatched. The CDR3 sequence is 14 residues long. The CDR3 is CASRRSGGAGEQYF. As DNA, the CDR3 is TGTGCCAGCAGGAGGAGCGGGGGGGCAGGGGAGCAGTACTTC.

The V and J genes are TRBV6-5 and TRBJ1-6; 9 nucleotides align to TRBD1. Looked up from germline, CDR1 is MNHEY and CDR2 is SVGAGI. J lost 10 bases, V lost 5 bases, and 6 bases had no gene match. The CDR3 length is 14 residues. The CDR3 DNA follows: TGTGCCAGCAGTCGGGACAGGGTAGGATCACCCCTCCACTTT. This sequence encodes CASSRDRVGSPLHF.

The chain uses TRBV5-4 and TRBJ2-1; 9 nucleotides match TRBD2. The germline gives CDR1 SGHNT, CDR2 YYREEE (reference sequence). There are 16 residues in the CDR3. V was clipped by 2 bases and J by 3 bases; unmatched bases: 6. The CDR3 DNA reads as TGTGCCAGCAGCTTATCTAGCGGGGACAGCTACAATGAGCAGTTCTTC. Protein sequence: CASSLSSGDSYNEQFF.

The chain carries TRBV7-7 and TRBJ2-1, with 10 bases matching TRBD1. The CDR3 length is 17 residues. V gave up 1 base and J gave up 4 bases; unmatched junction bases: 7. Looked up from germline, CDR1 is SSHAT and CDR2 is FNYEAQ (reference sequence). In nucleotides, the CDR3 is TGTGCCAGCAGCTTAGTGGGACCGGGACAGGGGTACAATGAGCAGTTCTTC. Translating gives CASSLVGPGQGYNEQFF. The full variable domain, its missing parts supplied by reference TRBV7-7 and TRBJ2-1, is GAGVSQSPRYKVTKRGQDVTLRCDPISSHATLYWYQQALGQGPEFLTYFNYEAQPDKSGLPSDRFSAERPEGSISTLTIQRTEQRDSAMYRCASSLVGPGQGYNEQFFGPGTRLTVL.

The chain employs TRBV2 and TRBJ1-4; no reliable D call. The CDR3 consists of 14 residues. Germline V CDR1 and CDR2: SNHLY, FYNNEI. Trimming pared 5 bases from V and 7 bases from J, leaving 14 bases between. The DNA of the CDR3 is TGTGCCAGCAGTAGTTGGGGAGGAGGTGAAAAACTGTTTTTT. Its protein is CASSSWGGGEKLFF.

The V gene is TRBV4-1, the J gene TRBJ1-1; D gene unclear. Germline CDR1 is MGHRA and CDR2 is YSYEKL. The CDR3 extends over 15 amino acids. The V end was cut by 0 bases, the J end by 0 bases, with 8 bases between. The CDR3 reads CASSQDEGLNTEAFF. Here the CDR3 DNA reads TGCGCCAGCAGCCAAGATGAGGGCTTGAACACTGAAGCTTTCTTT.

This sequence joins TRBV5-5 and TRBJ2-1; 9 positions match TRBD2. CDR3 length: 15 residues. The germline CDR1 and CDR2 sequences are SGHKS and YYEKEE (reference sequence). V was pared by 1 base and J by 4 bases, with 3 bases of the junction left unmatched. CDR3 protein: CASSLSSGEYNEQFF. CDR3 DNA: TGTGCCAGCAGCTTGTCTAGCGGGGAGTACAATGAGCAGTTCTTC.

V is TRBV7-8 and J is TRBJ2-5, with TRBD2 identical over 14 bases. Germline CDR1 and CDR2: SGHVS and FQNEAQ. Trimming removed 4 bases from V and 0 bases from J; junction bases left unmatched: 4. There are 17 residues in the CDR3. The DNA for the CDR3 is TGTGCCAGCAGCTCCAGGACTAGCGGGGGGAACCAAGAGACCCAGTACTTC. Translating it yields CASSSRTSGGNQETQYF.

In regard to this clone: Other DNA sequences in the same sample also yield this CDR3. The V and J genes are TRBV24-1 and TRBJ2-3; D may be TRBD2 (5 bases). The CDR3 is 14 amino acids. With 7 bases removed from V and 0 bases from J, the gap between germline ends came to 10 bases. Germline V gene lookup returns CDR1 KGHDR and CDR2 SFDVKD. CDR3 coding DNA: TGTGCCACCAGCGAGACGGGGAGCACAGATACGCAGTATTTT. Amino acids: CATSETGSTDTQYF.

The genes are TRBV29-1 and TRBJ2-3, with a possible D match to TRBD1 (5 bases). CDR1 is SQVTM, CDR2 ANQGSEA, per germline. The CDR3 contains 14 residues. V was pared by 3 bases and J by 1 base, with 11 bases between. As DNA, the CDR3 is TGCAGCGTTGAGGGGCCCGAGGGCACAGATACGCAGTATTTT. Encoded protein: CSVEGPEGTDTQYF.

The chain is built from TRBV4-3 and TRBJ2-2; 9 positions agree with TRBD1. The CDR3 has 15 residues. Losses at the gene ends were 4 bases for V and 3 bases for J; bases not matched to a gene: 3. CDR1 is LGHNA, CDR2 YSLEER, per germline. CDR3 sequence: CASSRGQGYTGELFF. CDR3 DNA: TGCGCCAGCAGCCGCGGACAGGGGTACACCGGGGAGCTGTTTTTT.

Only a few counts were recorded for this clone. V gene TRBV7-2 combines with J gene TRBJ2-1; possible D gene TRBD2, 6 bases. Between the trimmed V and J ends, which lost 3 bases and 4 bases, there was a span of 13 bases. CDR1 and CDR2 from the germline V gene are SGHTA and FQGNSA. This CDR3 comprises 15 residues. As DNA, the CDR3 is TGTGCCAGCAGCTTGGGGGGAAGTGGTTACAATGAGCAGTTCTTC. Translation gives CASSLGGSGYNEQFF.

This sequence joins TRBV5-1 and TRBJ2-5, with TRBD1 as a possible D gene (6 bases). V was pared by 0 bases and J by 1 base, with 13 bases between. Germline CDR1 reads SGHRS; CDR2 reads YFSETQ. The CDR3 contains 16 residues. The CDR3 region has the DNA TGCGCCAGCAGCTTGGGGATAGCAGGGGCCCAAGAGACCCAGTACTTC. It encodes CASSLGIAGAQETQYF.